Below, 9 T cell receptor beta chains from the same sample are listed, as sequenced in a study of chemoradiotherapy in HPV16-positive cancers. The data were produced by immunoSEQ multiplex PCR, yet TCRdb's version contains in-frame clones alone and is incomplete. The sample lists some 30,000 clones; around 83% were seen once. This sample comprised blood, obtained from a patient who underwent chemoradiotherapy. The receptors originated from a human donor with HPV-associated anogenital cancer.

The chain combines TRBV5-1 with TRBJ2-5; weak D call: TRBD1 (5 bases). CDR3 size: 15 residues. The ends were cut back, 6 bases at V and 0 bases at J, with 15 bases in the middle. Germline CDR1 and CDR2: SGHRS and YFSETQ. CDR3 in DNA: TGCGCCAGCACCTCCCCGCTAGGGGACCAAGAGACCCAGTACTTC. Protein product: CASTSPLGDQETQYF.

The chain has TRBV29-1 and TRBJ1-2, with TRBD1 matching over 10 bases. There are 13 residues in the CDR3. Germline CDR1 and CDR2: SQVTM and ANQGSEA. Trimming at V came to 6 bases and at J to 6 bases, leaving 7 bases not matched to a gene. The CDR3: CSVRGQGGDGYTF. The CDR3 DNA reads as TGCAGCGTCCGCGGACAGGGGGGCGATGGCTACACCTTC.

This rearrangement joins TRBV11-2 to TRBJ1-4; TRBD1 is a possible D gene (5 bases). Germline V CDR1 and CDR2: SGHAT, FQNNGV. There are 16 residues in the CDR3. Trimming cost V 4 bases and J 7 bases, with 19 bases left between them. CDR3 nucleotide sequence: TGTGCCAGCAGCTCACTGACCGGGGCGAGAGGTGAAAAACTGTTTTTT. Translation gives CASSSLTGARGEKLFF.

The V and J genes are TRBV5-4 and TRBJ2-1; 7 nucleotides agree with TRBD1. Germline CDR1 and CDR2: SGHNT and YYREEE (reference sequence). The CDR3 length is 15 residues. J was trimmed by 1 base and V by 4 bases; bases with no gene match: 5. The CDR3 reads CASSQEDRSYNEQFF. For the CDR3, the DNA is TGTGCCAGCAGCCAGGAGGACAGGTCCTACAATGAGCAGTTCTTC.

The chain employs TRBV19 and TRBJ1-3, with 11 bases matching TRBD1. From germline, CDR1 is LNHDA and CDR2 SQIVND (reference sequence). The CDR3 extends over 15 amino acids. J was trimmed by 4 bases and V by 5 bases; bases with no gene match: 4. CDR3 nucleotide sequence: TGTGCCAGTAGTCCGGGACAGGGGGTCGGAAACACCATATATTTT. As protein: CASSPGQGVGNTIYF.

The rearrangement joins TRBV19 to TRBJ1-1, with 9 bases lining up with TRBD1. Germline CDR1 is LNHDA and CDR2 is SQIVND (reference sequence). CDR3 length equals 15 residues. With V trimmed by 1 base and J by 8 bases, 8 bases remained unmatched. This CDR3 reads CASSIAIGTGREAFF. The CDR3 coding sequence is TGTGCCAGTAGTATAGCAATAGGGACAGGGAGAGAAGCTTTCTTT.

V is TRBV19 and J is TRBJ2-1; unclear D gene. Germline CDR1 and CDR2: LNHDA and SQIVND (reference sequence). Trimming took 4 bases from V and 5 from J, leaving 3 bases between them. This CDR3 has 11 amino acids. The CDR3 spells CASSRNNEQFF. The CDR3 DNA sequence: TGTGCCAGTAGTAGGAACAATGAGCAGTTCTTC.

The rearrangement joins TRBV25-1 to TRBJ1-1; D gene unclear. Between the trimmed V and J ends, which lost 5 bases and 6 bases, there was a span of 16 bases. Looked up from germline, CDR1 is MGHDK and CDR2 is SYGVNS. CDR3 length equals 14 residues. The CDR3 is CASSPIGLVAEAFF. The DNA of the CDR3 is TGTGCCAGCAGTCCCATTGGGTTGGTCGCTGAAGCTTTCTTT.

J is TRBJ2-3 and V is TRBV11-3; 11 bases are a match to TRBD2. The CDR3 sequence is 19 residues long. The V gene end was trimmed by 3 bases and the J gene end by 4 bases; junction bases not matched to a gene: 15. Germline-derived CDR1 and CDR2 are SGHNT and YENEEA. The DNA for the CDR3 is TGTGCCAGCAGCTTGCGAGATGGTGGTAGCGGGGGGGCCGCAGATACGCAGTATTTT. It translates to CASSLRDGGSGGAADTQYF.